This T cell receptor (beta chain) came from a study of technical replicates of blood from a few donors. Using immunoSEQ multiplex PCR, the repertoire was profiled, and TCRdb retains in-frame clones only, with some absent. Altogether 75,000 to 95,000 clones are present, about 88% being singletons, with the ten largest covering roughly 0.38%. This TCR was sampled from a human donor in good health. The specimen was T cells isolated from PBMCs.

The CDR3 coding sequence is TGCAGTGCTAGGGAGGGTGAGGGCTACACCTTC. Its translation: CSAREGEGYTF. This chain joins TRBV20-1 and TRBJ1-2, with D hard to call. CDR3 length: 11 amino acids. Germline-derived CDR1 and CDR2 are DFQATT and SNEGSKA (reference sequence). V lost 3 bases to trimming and J lost 8 bases, with 10 bases between them.